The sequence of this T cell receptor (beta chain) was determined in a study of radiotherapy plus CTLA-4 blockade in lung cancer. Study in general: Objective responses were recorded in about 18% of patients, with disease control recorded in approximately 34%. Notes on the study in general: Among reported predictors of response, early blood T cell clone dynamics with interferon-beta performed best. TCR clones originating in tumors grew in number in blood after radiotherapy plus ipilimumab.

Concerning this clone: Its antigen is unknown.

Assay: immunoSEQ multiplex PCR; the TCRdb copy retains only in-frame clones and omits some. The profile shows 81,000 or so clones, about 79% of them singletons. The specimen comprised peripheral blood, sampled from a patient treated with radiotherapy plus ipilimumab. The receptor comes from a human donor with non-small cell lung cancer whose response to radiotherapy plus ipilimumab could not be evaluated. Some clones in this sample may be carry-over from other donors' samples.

CDR3 protein: CASSTPGQGLLYSGNTIYF. CDR3 sequence (DNA): TGTGCCAGCAGCACTCCGGGACAGGGGCTACTCTACTCTGGAAACACCATATATTTT. The gene calls are TRBV28 and TRBJ1-3, with 10 bases that match TRBD1. CDR1 is MDHEN and CDR2 is SYDVKM in the germline V gene. This CDR3 is built from 19 residues. The trim removed 6 bases at V and 0 bases at J, leaving 14 bases unmatched.